Below, 14 T cell receptor beta chains from the same sample are listed, as sequenced in a study of blood T cell repertoires in COVID-19. Clones were sequenced by immunoSEQ multiplex PCR, and TCRdb holds only the in-frame ones, with some missing. The sample carries around 250,000 clones, around 83% recorded once. Sequencing used peripheral blood. Receptor source: a man between 18 and 35 years old with active or convalescent COVID-19.

Here the CDR3 DNA reads TGTGCCAGCAGCGTAGTCCCGGGGGGTTGGGAGACCCAGTACTTC. As protein: CASSVVPGGWETQYF. The chain employs TRBV9 and TRBJ2-5; 7 nucleotides match TRBD2. V gave up 0 bases and J gave up 5 bases; unmatched junction bases: 7. The V gene's germline CDR1 is SGDLS and CDR2 YYNGEE. The CDR3 sequence is 15 residues long.

V usage is TRBV6-5 and J usage is TRBJ2-3, with D uncertain. CDR1 and CDR2 (germline): MNHEY, SVGAGI. The CDR3 runs 16 residues. Deletions cut 0 bases from V and 5 bases from J, with 15 bases between. In DNA, the CDR3 is TGTGCCAGCAGTTACTCGAGTCCTCCCGCCGGAGATACGCAGTATTTT. It encodes CASSYSSPPAGDTQYF.

The V and J genes are TRBV6-1 and TRBJ1-1, with a weak D call TRBD1 (6 bases). V shed 2 bases and J shed 3 bases, with 19 bases lying between them. CDR1 is MNHNS and CDR2 is SASEGT in the germline V gene. The CDR3 contains 17 residues. The CDR3: CASSESPGGGGYTEAFF. DNA for the CDR3: TGTGCCAGCAGTGAATCCCCCGGGGGAGGGGGTTACACTGAAGCTTTCTTT.

This chain joins TRBV3-1 (or the pseudogene TRBV3-2) and TRBJ1-1, with D perhaps matching TRBD1 (6 bases). CDR3 length: 15 residues. Germline CDR1 reads LGHDT; CDR2 reads YNNKEL (reference sequence). The V end lost 1 base, the J end lost 6 bases, and 15 bases lay between the germline ends. Here the CDR3 DNA reads TGTGCCAGCAGCCAAGGCGTAGGGGGGGCTGCTGAAGCTTTCTTT. It codes for CASSQGVGGAAEAFF.

This sequence joins TRBV28 and TRBJ1-3; 10 positions match TRBD1. This CDR3 spans 15 amino acids. The junction had 1 base not matched to a gene; V was cut back by 4 bases and J by 1 base. From germline, CDR1 is MDHEN and CDR2 SYDVKM. CDR3 sequence: CASSSGQGSGNTIYF. The CDR3 region has the DNA TGTGCCAGCAGTTCGGGACAGGGGTCTGGAAACACCATATATTTT.

This clone was observed a single time. V and J are TRBV7-3 and TRBJ2-3, with TRBD2 as a possible D gene (5 bases). Per the germline V gene, CDR1 is SGHTA and CDR2 is FQGTGA. V lost 1 base and J 5 bases, leaving 16 bases between the germline ends. The CDR3 loop spans 16 amino acids. As DNA, the CDR3 is TGTGCCAGCAGCTTAAATCCCGGGATCGAAGAAGATACGCAGTATTTT. It is translated as CASSLNPGIEEDTQYF.

This clone was counted once. The V and J genes are TRBV6-5 and TRBJ2-5, with 8 bases lining up with TRBD2. The CDR3 spans 12 residues. CDR1 MNHEY and CDR2 SVGAGI come from the germline V gene. The junction had 6 bases not matched to a gene; V was cut back by 6 bases and J by 9 bases. The CDR3 protein is CASSPGGVSQYF. The CDR3 nucleotides are TGTGCCAGCAGCCCCGGGGGGGTGTCCCAGTACTTC.

The chain recombines TRBV29-1 with TRBJ2-5; no firm D call. V lost 8 bases and J 4 bases, leaving 17 bases between the germline ends. This CDR3 contains 13 residues. Germline CDR1 and CDR2: SQVTM and ANQGSEA. The CDR3 sequence is CSLTTLELETQYF. CDR3 sequence (DNA): TGCAGCCTGACGACCCTGGAGTTAGAGACCCAGTACTTC.

The rearrangement joins TRBV28 to TRBJ1-5, with 10 positions matching TRBD1. The CDR3 length is 16 residues. Germline CDR1 MDHEN, CDR2 SYDVKM. V dropped 6 bases and J dropped 3; count of bases not matched to a gene: 8. The CDR3 reads CASSPGTGAYNQPQHF. The CDR3 DNA follows: TGTGCCAGCAGCCCTGGGACAGGGGCCTACAATCAGCCCCAGCATTTT.

This chain joins TRBV5-4 and TRBJ1-2; D ambiguous. V was trimmed by 1 base and J by 7 bases, leaving 11 bases between them. There are 13 residues in the CDR3. Germline V CDR1 and CDR2: SGHNT, YYREEE (reference sequence). The CDR3 coding sequence is TGTGCCAGCAGCTTGCTGGGAGGCAGTGGCTACACCTTC. Translating gives CASSLLGGSGYTF.

V and J are TRBV4-3 and TRBJ1-5, with D unresolved. The CDR3 sequence is 13 residues long. Germline CDR1 reads LGHNA; CDR2 reads YSLEER. Trimming pared 2 bases from V and 4 bases from J, leaving 6 bases between. The CDR3 DNA reads TGCGCCAGCAGCCAAACTATAAATCAGCCCCAGCATTTT. The encoded protein is CASSQTINQPQHF.

This clone appeared a single time. J is TRBJ1-1 and V is TRBV28; TRBD1 matches at 8 bases. V lost 1 base and J lost 4; bases outside the gene matches: 2. Germline V gene lookup returns CDR1 MDHEN and CDR2 SYDVKM. This CDR3 has 14 residues. The DNA of the CDR3 is TGTGCCAGCAGTTTATCAGGGGGCGGCACTGAAGCTTTCTTT. Its translation is CASSLSGGGTEAFF.

This chain joins TRBV11-2 and TRBJ2-7; D gene uncertain. Germline V lookup: CDR1 SGHAT, CDR2 FQNNGV. V was trimmed by 5 bases and J by 3 bases, leaving 5 bases between them. CDR3 length: 11 amino acids. The CDR3 loop reads CASSAYYEQYF. The CDR3 DNA reads TGTGCCAGCAGCGCCTACTACGAGCAGTACTTC.

This chain uses TRBV4-1 with TRBJ2-3; a weak D match, TRBD1 (6 bases). Trimming took off 1 base at V and 4 bases at J, with 12 bases between the two ends. This CDR3 has 15 amino acids. Germline loops: CDR1 MGHRA, CDR2 YSYEKL. CDR3 sequence reads: CASSQVKGTSDTQYF. The CDR3 DNA follows: TGCGCCAGCAGCCAAGTAAAGGGGACATCAGATACGCAGTATTTT.